This TCR beta chain was sequenced in a study of low-dose radiotherapy and immunotherapy resistance in tumors. The overall study: The patients were given nivolumab 240 mg every two weeks and ipilimumab 1 mg/kg every six weeks, through an intravenous route. Patients took aspirin 300 mg by mouth once daily. This continued for four cycles, starting on cycle 1 day 1.

The CDR3 length is 15 residues. CDR1 is MDHEN, CDR2 SYDVKM, per germline. The junction had 5 bases not matched to a gene; V was cut back by 5 bases and J by 2 bases. TRAV and TRBV primers primed cDNA for both TCRalpha and TCRbeta. PCR amplification of the TCRs was performed with Phusion for 20 to 25 PCR cycles, and it relied on a constant-region primer together with a V-primer adapter. Each CDR3 protein gets one entry after TCRdb re-called the reads with MiXCR. The table has tens of thousands of distinct CDR3 sequences, under 9.5% seen once; the top ten hold about 1%. This clonotype was seen at least ten times. Time point denoted: before trial treatment. Eligible patients bore advanced solid tumors devoid of tumor-infiltrating lymphocytes.

The sequence was collected from a male donor with prostate cancer. Sequenced material: PBMCs, taken before treatment. The chain joins TRBV28 to TRBJ2-5, with TRBD1 matching over 10 bases. CDR3 coding DNA: TGTGCCAGCAGTATTGGACAGGGGGGACAAGAGACCCAGTACTTC. Translating gives CASSIGQGGQETQYF.